These T cell receptor beta chains were read from a single sample in a study of shared clonotypes between healthy human individuals. Produced via immunoSEQ multiplex PCR; TCRdb's table is partial and in-frame only. The profile covers nearly 1,000,000 clones, with approximately 80% appearing a single time and roughly 1.5% taken by the ten largest. Source material: memory CD4+ T cells sorted from blood. These receptor sequences come from a man between 18 and 35 years old in good health. The CDR3 runs from the conserved cysteine through the conserved F or W. D genes are given only for firm matches. A row's size may be missing; if present it is once, few, many or a size class.

CDR3 DNA	CDR3 protein	V gene	J gene	D gene	CDR3 length	clone size
TGCGCCAGCAGCCAAGGGGAGGCCGGGGAGCTGTTTTTT	CASSQGEAGELFF	TRBV4-3	TRBJ2-2	NA	13	NA
TGTGCCAGCAGCCTAACAGGGGGCTCGGCCTATGGCTACACCTTC	CASSLTGGSAYGYTF	TRBV7-9	TRBJ1-2	TRBD1	15	many
TGTGCCAGCAGTACTAGCGGGGGGGCCGGCTACGAGCAGTACTTC	CASSTSGGAGYEQYF	TRBV6-1	TRBJ2-7	TRBD2	15	NA
TGTGCCAGCACCGGGACGACCTATGGCTACACCTTC	CASTGTTYGYTF	TRBV2	TRBJ1-2	NA	12	once
TGTGCCAGCAGCCCGGCAGGGACCGGGGGCTACGAGCAGTACTTC	CASSPAGTGGYEQYF	TRBV6-6	TRBJ2-7	NA	15	NA
TGTGCCAGCACTAAGGGGGAACATAATTCACCCCTCCACTTT	CASTKGEHNSPLHF	TRBV6-1	TRBJ1-6	NA	14	few
TGTGCCAGCAGCTCCACAGCAGGGCATGGGTCTGGGGCCAACGTCCTGACTTTC	CASSSTAGHGSGANVLTF	TRBV9	TRBJ2-6	NA	18	NA
TGTGCCAGCAGCCGCCGACAGGGCCCCTACGAGCAGTACTTC	CASSRRQGPYEQYF	TRBV7-8	TRBJ2-7	TRBD1	14	NA
TGTGCCAGCAGCCCTCGATCCGGGATGGCGAACACCGGGGAGCTGTTTTTT	CASSPRSGMANTGELFF	TRBV21-1	TRBJ2-2	NA	17	once
TGTGCCAGCAGCTTGGGACAGGCAAGGCCTGAAGCTTTCTTT	CASSLGQARPEAFF	TRBV7-8	TRBJ1-1	TRBD1	14	NA
TGTGCCAGCAGTTCCAAAGGACCGGGGGGGAGGGAGACCCAGTACTTC	CASSSKGPGGRETQYF	TRBV28	TRBJ2-5	TRBD2	16	NA
TGCGCCAGCAGCTTCGGACTAGCGGGGGGACAAGAGACCCAGTACTTC	CASSFGLAGGQETQYF	TRBV5-1	TRBJ2-5	TRBD2	16	NA
TGTGCCATCAGTGACCCCAGGGAGGGGGACATTGAAGCTTTCTTT	CAISDPREGDIEAFF	TRBV10-3	TRBJ1-1	NA	15	NA
TGTGCCAGCAGCCAATCCGGAGGGGTTCGTGGCTACACCTTC	CASSQSGGVRGYTF	TRBV16	TRBJ1-2	NA	14	NA
TGCGCCAGCTCCTCCCAGGAGGGAGGATCCTACGAGCAGTACTTC	CASSSQEGGSYEQYF	TRBV5-1	TRBJ2-7	NA	15	once
TGTGCCAGCAGTTTAAGGGAAACGGGGTCACCCCTCCACTTT	CASSLRETGSPLHF	TRBV6-6	TRBJ1-6	NA	14	NA
TGCGCCAGCAAAGTAGGGGGCGGCGGGGAGCTGTTTTTT	CASKVGGGGELFF	TRBV10-2	TRBJ2-2	TRBD1	13	NA
TGTGCCAGCAGCCGAGAACGGACGGAGAATGAAAAACTGTTTTTT	CASSRERTENEKLFF	TRBV7-9	TRBJ1-4	NA	15	NA
TGTGCCAGCAGTCCCAGGCGGGAAAAACTGTTTTTT	CASSPRREKLFF	TRBV6-1	TRBJ1-4	NA	12	NA
TGCGCCAGCAGTGATAGAGGGAATTCACCCCTCCACTTT	CASSDRGNSPLHF	TRBV10-1	TRBJ1-6	NA	13	few
TGTGCCAGCAGTGGAGGGCAGGGACATTATGGCTACACCTTC	CASSGGQGHYGYTF	TRBV6-1	TRBJ1-2	NA	14	few
TGTGCCAGCAGCTTTTACGCTCACACAGGAGGCGGAAATTCACCCCTCCACTTT	CASSFYAHTGGGNSPLHF	TRBV7-3	TRBJ1-6	NA	18	NA
TGTGCCAGTAGTATAGCCGGGACACGGAACACCGGGGAGCTGTTTTTT	CASSIAGTRNTGELFF	TRBV19	TRBJ2-2	NA	16	NA
TGTGCCAGCAGGAGACAGGGGGGCTTTAATGAAAAACTGTTTTTT	CASRRQGGFNEKLFF	TRBV25-1	TRBJ1-4	TRBD1	15	NA
TGTGCCAGTAGTGGTGGGTCGCTGGGGGACACCATATATTTT	CASSGGSLGDTIYF	TRBV19	TRBJ1-3	NA	14	NA
TGTGCCAGCAGCTTACGGACTAGCGGGAGGGGTGTCGGGGAGCTGTTTTTT	CASSLRTSGRGVGELFF	TRBV11-2	TRBJ2-2	TRBD2	17	NA
TGCGCCAGCAGCAGGCACCTAGCGGGAGGTGGCGAGCAGTACTTC	CASSRHLAGGGEQYF	TRBV5-1	TRBJ2-7	TRBD2	15	NA
TGTGCCTGGACGGGTGACCCCGGGGCGAACACCGGGGAGCTGTTTTTT	CAWTGDPGANTGELFF	TRBV30	TRBJ2-2	NA	16	NA
TGTGCCAGCAGCTTAGACGGGCAGGGTACAGATACGCAGTATTTT	CASSLDGQGTDTQYF	TRBV11-2	TRBJ2-3	NA	15	NA
TGTGCCTGGAGTGTACCATTGGGCAGTAGGGAAGCTTTCTTT	CAWSVPLGSREAFF	TRBV30	TRBJ1-1	NA	14	NA
TGTGCCAGCAGCCCGGGACAGGTCTCCAAAGAGACCCAGTACTTC	CASSPGQVSKETQYF	TRBV7-9	TRBJ2-5	TRBD1	15	once
TGTGCCAGCAGCGCTCCCGGGACTAGGGGCAATGAGCAGTTCTTC	CASSAPGTRGNEQFF	TRBV13	TRBJ2-1	TRBD2	15	NA
TGTGCCAGCAGTTACGGACAGTCAACTAATGAAAAACTGTTTTTT	CASSYGQSTNEKLFF	TRBV6-6	TRBJ1-4	NA	15	NA
TGTGCCAGCAGCTTGCCGGCCAACTATGGCTACACCTTC	CASSLPANYGYTF	TRBV5-6	TRBJ1-2	NA	13	few
TGTGCCAGCAGTGATTGGTCTGGACCAGATACGCAGTATTTT	CASSDWSGPDTQYF	TRBV6-1	TRBJ2-3	NA	14	NA
TGTGCCAGCAGTTCCACTAGCGGTGAGCAGTACTTC	CASSSTSGEQYF	TRBV6-5	TRBJ2-7	TRBD2	12	few
TGTGCCAGCAGGGGACAGCCCCATCAGCCCCAGCATTTT	CASRGQPHQPQHF	TRBV6-6	TRBJ1-5	TRBD1	13	NA
TGTGCCAGCAGCGCCTCTAGCGGGGGGTCATACAATGAGCAGTTCTTC	CASSASSGGSYNEQFF	TRBV11-2	TRBJ2-1	TRBD2	16	NA
TGTGCCAGCAGCTTACACTCATCGACGGGGGAGCTGTTTTTT	CASSLHSSTGELFF	TRBV11-2	TRBJ2-2	NA	14	few
TGTGCCAGCAGTTACGGTCGGGACTCTGGGGCCAACGTCCTGACTTTC	CASSYGRDSGANVLTF	TRBV6-5	TRBJ2-6	NA	16	NA
TGTGCCAGCAGCGTGACAGATACGCAGTATTTT	CASSVTDTQYF	TRBV7-9	TRBJ2-3	NA	11	NA
TGTGCCAGCAGCTCCGGGACTAGCGGGATAGATACGCAGTATTTT	CASSSGTSGIDTQYF	TRBV5-4	TRBJ2-3	TRBD2	15	NA
TGCGCCAGCAGCCAAGTCCCCACAGATACGCAGTATTTT	CASSQVPTDTQYF	TRBV4-3	TRBJ2-3	NA	13	NA
TGTGCCAGCAGCCCCGGGGGGGCAGGTGAAAAACTGTTTTTT	CASSPGGAGEKLFF	TRBV14	TRBJ1-4	NA	14	NA
TGTGCCACCAGCAGCACCACGGGAGAAAACTACAATGAGCAGTTCTTC	CATSSTTGENYNEQFF	TRBV15	TRBJ2-1	NA	16	NA
TGTGCCAGCAGCGACGGGGGGCCCCCCGAGACCCAGTACTTC	CASSDGGPPETQYF	TRBV7-2	TRBJ2-5	NA	14	NA
TGTGCCAGCATCGCCGGTGGGGCCTCTAATGAAAAACTGTTTTTT	CASIAGGASNEKLFF	TRBV6-1	TRBJ1-4	NA	15	NA
TGTGCCAGCAGCATGACAGGGGGCCGTTTGACAGATACGCAGTATTTT	CASSMTGGRLTDTQYF	TRBV2	TRBJ2-3	TRBD1	16	NA
TGTGCCAGCTCACCGGGACCCCCTCTTTACAATGAGCAGTTCTTC	CASSPGPPLYNEQFF	TRBV18	TRBJ2-1	NA	15	NA
TGTGCCAGCTCACCGGTCAGGGCGGGCAATGAGCAGTTCTTC	CASSPVRAGNEQFF	TRBV18	TRBJ2-1	NA	14	NA
TGCGCCAGCTCACAGAGGGAGACCCAGTACTTC	CASSQRETQYF	TRBV5-1	TRBJ2-5	NA	11	NA
TGTGCCAGCAGGGGAAGTAGCGGGAGTCGAACAGATACGCAGTATTTT	CASRGSSGSRTDTQYF	TRBV6-6	TRBJ2-3	TRBD2	16	NA
TGTGCCAGCAGTCAAGGTAGTGGCTATGGCTACACCTTC	CASSQGSGYGYTF	TRBV6-5	TRBJ1-2	NA	13	NA
TGCGCCACCTTGAGCGGGAGGGGCACAGATACGCAGTATTTT	CATLSGRGTDTQYF	TRBV10-2	TRBJ2-3	TRBD2	14	NA
TGTGCCAGCAGTACCACGGGACGCCAAGGGGGTACGCAGTATTTT	CASSTTGRQGGTQYF	TRBV7-2	TRBJ2-3	NA	15	NA
TGTGCCAGCAGCGTAGGGGTCCTAACCGGGGAGCTGTTTTTT	CASSVGVLTGELFF	TRBV9	TRBJ2-2	NA	14	NA
TGTGCCTGGAATATAGGGGGGCGACGAGATACGCAGTATTTT	CAWNIGGRRDTQYF	TRBV30	TRBJ2-3	NA	14	NA
TGTGCCAGCAGGACAGGGGGAGTTAACACTGAAGCTTTCTTT	CASRTGGVNTEAFF	TRBV6-5	TRBJ1-1	TRBD1	14	NA
TGTGCCAGCAGCTTGGGACAAACCGTGGGGAATGAAAAACTGTTTTTT	CASSLGQTVGNEKLFF	TRBV5-8	TRBJ1-4	NA	16	few